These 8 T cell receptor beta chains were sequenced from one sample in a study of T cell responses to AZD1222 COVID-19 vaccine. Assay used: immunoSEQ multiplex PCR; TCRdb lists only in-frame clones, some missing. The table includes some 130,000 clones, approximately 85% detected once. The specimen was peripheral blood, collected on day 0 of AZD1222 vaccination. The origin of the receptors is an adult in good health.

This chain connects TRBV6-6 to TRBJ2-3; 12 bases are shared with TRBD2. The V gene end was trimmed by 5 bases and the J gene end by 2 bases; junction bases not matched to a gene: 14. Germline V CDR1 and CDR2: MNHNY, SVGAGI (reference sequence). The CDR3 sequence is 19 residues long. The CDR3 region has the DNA TGTGCCAGCAGTCTAGGGGGACTAGCGGGCCTGAGCCCCACAGATACGCAGTATTTT. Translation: CASSLGGLAGLSPTDTQYF.

The DNA of the CDR3 is TGTGCCAGCAGCGTCGACAGGGGACAAGGAGGCTACACCTTC. This encodes CASSVDRGQGGYTF. This sequence joins TRBV5-8 and TRBJ1-2, with 8 positions matching TRBD1. Looked up from germline, CDR1 is SGHTS and CDR2 is YDEGEE. The V segment lost 4 bases and the J segment 8 bases; nucleotides outside the gene matches: 10. This CDR3 spans 14 amino acids.

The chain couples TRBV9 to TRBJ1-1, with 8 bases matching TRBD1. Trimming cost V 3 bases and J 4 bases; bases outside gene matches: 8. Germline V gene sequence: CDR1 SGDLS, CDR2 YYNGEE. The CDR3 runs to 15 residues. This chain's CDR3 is CASSAPGQGGTEAFF. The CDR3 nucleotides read TGTGCCAGCAGCGCTCCCGGACAGGGTGGCACTGAAGCTTTCTTT.

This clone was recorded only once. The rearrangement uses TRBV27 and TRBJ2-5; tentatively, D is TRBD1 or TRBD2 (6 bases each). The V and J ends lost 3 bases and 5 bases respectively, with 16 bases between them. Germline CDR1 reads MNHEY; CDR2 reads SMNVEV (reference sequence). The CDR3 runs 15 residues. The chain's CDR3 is CASSFSGAQMETQYF. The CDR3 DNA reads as TGTGCCAGCAGTTTTTCGGGGGCCCAGATGGAGACCCAGTACTTC.

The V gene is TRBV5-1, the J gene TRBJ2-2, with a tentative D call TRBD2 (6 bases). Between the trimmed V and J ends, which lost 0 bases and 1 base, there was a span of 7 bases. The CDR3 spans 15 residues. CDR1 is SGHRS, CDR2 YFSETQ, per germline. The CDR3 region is CASSLDGGNTGELFF. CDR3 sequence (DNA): TGCGCCAGCAGCTTGGACGGGGGGAACACCGGGGAGCTGTTTTTT.

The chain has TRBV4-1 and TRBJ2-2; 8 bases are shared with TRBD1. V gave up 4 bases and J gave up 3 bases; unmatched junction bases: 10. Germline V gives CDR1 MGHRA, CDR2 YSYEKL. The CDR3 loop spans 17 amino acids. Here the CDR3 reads CASSLASGGADTGELFF. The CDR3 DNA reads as TGCGCCAGCAGCCTCGCCTCAGGGGGCGCGGACACCGGGGAGCTGTTTTTT.

In DNA, the CDR3 is TGTGCCAGCAGCCCAGGACCCCGAAATTGGGGCAATCAGCCCCAGCATTTT. It encodes CASSPGPRNWGNQPQHF. This chain links TRBV7-6 with TRBJ1-5; no definite D call. The CDR3 runs 17 residues. The germline V gene encodes CDR1 SGHVS and CDR2 FNYEAQ. Trimming left V 5 bases short and J 2 bases short, with 19 bases between.

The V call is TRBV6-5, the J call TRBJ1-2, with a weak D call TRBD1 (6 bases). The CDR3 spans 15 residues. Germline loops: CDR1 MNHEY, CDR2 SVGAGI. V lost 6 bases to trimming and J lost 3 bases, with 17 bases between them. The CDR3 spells CASRDSHRGYYGYTF. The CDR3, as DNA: TGTGCCAGCAGGGACAGCCATAGGGGCTACTATGGCTACACCTTC.